This T cell receptor (beta chain) was recorded in a study of monozygotic twins with inflammatory bowel disease. Findings and limits, study-wide: Variability in patient repertoires may have come partly from differing immunosuppressive treatments.

This CDR3 is 14 amino acids long. CDR1 is SGDLS and CDR2 is YYNGEE in the germline V gene. About this clonotype itself: Its antigen is undetermined.

Whole blood served as the source of total RNA, and no T cell sorting took place. Two nested PCRs, run for approximately 17 and 9 cycles, were applied to TCRalpha and TCRbeta cDNA. TCRdb re-called the 5' RACE reads, yielding one record per CDR3 amino acid sequence without DNA. This sample's table has about 420,000 distinct CDR3 sequences. The J gene is TRBJ2-7, the V gene TRBV9; TCRdb outputs TRBD1, but without DNA this stays unchecked. The sequence was obtained from a human donor with ulcerative colitis or Crohn's disease, or a healthy co-twin of an affected twin (not recorded which). The sequencing input was blood. Here the CDR3 reads CASSVAGGSDEQYF.